The 11 T cell receptor beta chains listed next were all sequenced from one sample in a study of CD8 T cells in ankylosing spondylitis. TCRdb re-derived calls from the 5' RACE reads in MiXCR, one entry per CDR3 protein. In the table there are around 210,000 distinct CDR3 sequences, around 8% of which are singletons. What was sequenced was blood, either unsorted or a sorted T cell fraction (not recorded which). Receptors were obtained from a female donor with ankylosing spondylitis or in good health (not recorded which).

For this clonotype: Since a much larger clone is just one base distant, this may be a read error. The CDR3 loop reads CTSSPTGMRGNYGYTF. The DNA of the CDR3 is TGTACCAGCAGTCCGACAGGGATGAGAGGAAACTATGGCTACACCTTC. The chain uses TRBV12-3 or TRBV12-4 and TRBJ1-2; 7 bases map to TRBD1. The CDR3 is made up of 16 amino acids.

This clonotype was detected many times. J is TRBJ2-7 and V is TRBV12-3 or TRBV12-4; possibly TRBD1 or TRBD2 for D (5 bases each). Trimming removed 2 bases at V and 0 bases at J, with 17 bases between. The CDR3 is 17 residues long. CDR3 in DNA: TGTGCCAGCAGTTTAAAGAGAACATTTGGGGGCTCCTACGAGCAGTACTTC. The encoded protein is CASSLKRTFGGSYEQYF.

There are many counts of this clonotype. This chain joins TRBV5-6 and TRBJ1-2; D gene ambiguous. The CDR3 is 12 residues long. V was pared by 1 base and J by 5 bases, with 6 bases between. In germline, CDR1 is SGHDT, CDR2 YYEEEE. CDR3 nucleotide sequence: TGTGCCAGCAGCTTGCTACCATATGGCTACACCTTC. The encoded protein is CASSLLPYGYTF.

This clonotype was detected many times. This chain links TRBV4-3 with TRBJ2-1; 8 bases line up with TRBD2. CDR3 length: 19 amino acids. V lost 1 base, J lost 4 bases, and 15 bases stayed unmatched. Germline loops: CDR1 LGHNA, CDR2 YSLEER. As DNA, the CDR3 is TGCGCCAGCAGCCAAGCCCCCCCCGCCGGGACTAGGGGTTACAATGAGCAGTTCTTC. Translated: CASSQAPPAGTRGYNEQFF.

This clonotype was seen many times. The V gene is TRBV15, the J gene TRBJ1-1; D is unclear. The germline CDR1 and CDR2 sequences are LNHNV and YYDKDF (reference sequence). V shed 2 bases and J shed 5 bases, with 15 bases lying between them. The CDR3 sequence is 15 residues long. CDR3 sequence reads: CATSRNSGGETEAFF. As DNA, the CDR3 is TGTGCCACCAGCAGAAATTCCGGCGGGGAGACTGAAGCTTTCTTT.

This clonotype showed up many times. The rearrangement joins TRBV12-3 or TRBV12-4 to TRBJ2-1; tentatively, D is TRBD1 or TRBD2 (5 bases each). The CDR3 is 12 amino acids. The V and J ends lost 1 base and 15 bases respectively, with 13 bases between them. The CDR3 spells CASSLGLRGMFF. The CDR3 DNA follows: TGTGCCAGCAGTTTAGGTTTGAGGGGCATGTTCTTC.

This clonotype came up a few times. V usage is TRBV7-2 and J usage is TRBJ2-3, with D perhaps matching TRBD1 (6 bases). The CDR3 is made up of 15 amino acids. CDR1 SGHTA and CDR2 FQGNSA come from the germline V gene. The V end was cut by 5 bases, the J end by 0 bases, with 12 bases between. The CDR3 reads CASSGTPFSTDTQYF. The CDR3 DNA sequence: TGTGCCAGCAGCGGGACACCCTTCAGCACAGATACGCAGTATTTT.

This clonotype has at least ten counts. The chain employs TRBV6-5 and TRBJ1-1; 7 bases match TRBD1. The CDR3 totals 19 residues. Germline V gene sequence: CDR1 MNHEY, CDR2 SVGAGI. J was trimmed by 4 bases and V by 0 bases; bases with no gene match: 17. The DNA of the CDR3 is TGTGCCAGCAGTTACTCTCTCTGGACGAAACAGGGGTTGGGCACTGAAGCTTTCTTT. It yields the protein CASSYSLWTKQGLGTEAFF.

The chain is built from TRBV7-9 and TRBJ2-7; TRBD1 matches at 8 bases. CDR3 length equals 14 residues. Trimming took 4 bases from V and 7 from J; bases not matched to a gene: 9. In germline, CDR1 is SEHNR, CDR2 FQNEAQ (reference sequence). CDR3 DNA: TGTGCCAGCAGCTCGGGACAGGCTTCACGGGAGCAGTACTTC. Translation: CASSSGQASREQYF.

This clonotype was seen ten or more times. V and J are TRBV9 and TRBJ2-7, with D perhaps assigned TRBD1 or TRBD2 (5 bases each). Trimming took off 0 bases at V and 6 bases at J, with 7 bases between the two ends. Germline-derived CDR1 and CDR2 are SGDLS and YYNGEE. This CDR3 is 12 amino acids long. The CDR3 coding sequence is TGTGCCAGCAGCGTAGCGGGGACCGAGCAGTACTTC. Amino acids: CASSVAGTEQYF.

This clonotype showed up many times. The chain joins TRBV7-2 to TRBJ2-1; D gene ambiguous. CDR3 length equals 12 residues. The V end was cut by 6 bases, the J end by 8 bases, with 11 bases between. Germline V gene data show CDR1 as SGHTA and CDR2 as FQGNSA. In DNA, the CDR3 is TGTGCCAGCAGTCTTGACTGGGATGAGCAGTTCTTC. It encodes CASSLDWDEQFF.